This record covers a single T cell receptor beta chain. The data were obtained in a study of beta chain features in type 1 diabetes. Trimming at V came to 2 bases and at J to 12 bases, leaving 8 bases not matched to a gene. This CDR3 is 13 amino acids long. The germline gives CDR1 MGHDK, CDR2 SYGVNS. Expressed TCRB transcripts were sequenced, since all the RNA that had been isolated was reverse transcribed. Produced via immunoSEQ multiplex PCR; TCRdb's table is partial and in-frame only. The profile shows 350,000 to 400,000 clones, approximately 16% of them singletons. The genes are TRBV25-1 and TRBJ2-7, with 9 bases that match TRBD2. This sequence was found in a woman between 18 and 29 years old in good health. Source material: naive CD4+ T cells from blood. CDR3 loop: CASSEGLAGTPYF. Here the CDR3 DNA reads TGTGCCAGCAGTGAAGGCCTAGCGGGAACGCCGTACTTC.